These 27 T cell receptor beta chains were all obtained from the same sample, sequenced in a study of cytomegalovirus exposure and HLA in healthy donors. 13 Jbeta primers and 60 Vbeta primers were used for the PCR. Measured with immunoSEQ multiplex PCR; TCRdb has only the in-frame clones, and not every one. The sample consists of about 140,000 clones, just under 90% of them appearing once. The sample consisted of PBMCs. The source of these receptors is a young woman in good health and CMV-seronegative.

This clone has only one observation. V usage is TRBV5-1 and J usage is TRBJ2-7, with D tentatively TRBD1 (6 bases). The CDR3 sequence is 13 residues long. V was shortened by 4 bases and J by 7 bases, with 15 bases between the two germline ends. Germline CDR1 is SGHRS and CDR2 is YFSETQ. The CDR3 coding sequence is TGCGCCAGCAGCCGAACAGGGAGTTGGGAGCAGTACTTC. Protein sequence: CASSRTGSWEQYF.

As DNA, the CDR3 is TGTGCCATCAGTGAAGGGACTAGCGCATCCTACGAGCAGTACTTC. Its translation: CAISEGTSASYEQYF. This chain links TRBV10-3 with TRBJ2-7, with 10 bases lining up with TRBD2. Germline V gene lookup returns CDR1 ENHRY and CDR2 SYGVKD. V was pared by 3 bases and J by 1 base, with 3 bases of the junction left unmatched. The CDR3 sequence is 15 residues long.

The chain employs TRBV28 and TRBJ1-5, with D maybe TRBD1 (5 bases). From germline, CDR1 is MDHEN and CDR2 SYDVKM. The CDR3 has 14 residues. Trimming removed 3 bases at V and 3 bases at J, with 9 bases between. CDR3: CASSFPGNNQPQHF. The CDR3 bases are TGTGCCAGCAGTTTCCCAGGGAACAATCAGCCCCAGCATTTT.

CDR3 nucleotide sequence: TGTGCCACCCGGACAGGGCTCTACAATGAGCAGTTCTTC. Protein sequence: CATRTGLYNEQFF. This sequence joins TRBV27 and TRBJ2-1; 8 nucleotides align to TRBD1. With V trimmed by 10 bases and J by 3 bases, 5 bases remained unmatched. Germline CDR1 reads MNHEY; CDR2 reads SMNVEV (reference sequence). The CDR3 runs to 13 residues.

V usage is TRBV7-9 and J usage is TRBJ2-1; TRBD2 might be the D (6 bases). Looked up from germline, CDR1 is SEHNR and CDR2 is FQNEAQ (reference sequence). V was pared by 0 bases and J by 8 bases, with 11 bases between. The CDR3 runs 14 residues. This CDR3 reads CASSLAGLPDEQFF. The DNA for the CDR3 is TGTGCCAGCAGCTTAGCGGGACTGCCCGATGAGCAGTTCTTC.

This chain connects TRBV27 to TRBJ2-1; 9 positions match TRBD2. The ends lost 3 bases at V and 15 bases at J; junction bases unmatched: 6. The CDR3 runs to 12 residues. Germline V CDR1 and CDR2: MNHEY, SMNVEV (reference sequence). The CDR3 spells CASSLAGGPRFF. CDR3 DNA: TGTGCCAGCAGTTTGGCGGGAGGGCCTCGGTTCTTC.

The chain links TRBV28 to TRBJ1-2, with TRBD1 identical over 7 bases. The CDR3 sequence is 16 residues long. In germline, CDR1 is MDHEN, CDR2 SYDVKM. The junction had 7 bases not matched to a gene; V was cut back by 3 bases and J by 0 bases. This CDR3 reads CASSFPGGTSNYGYTF. The CDR3 DNA sequence: TGTGCCAGCAGTTTCCCAGGGGGTACCTCTAACTATGGCTACACCTTC.

This sequence joins TRBV15 and TRBJ2-5; D is unresolved. This CDR3 spans 13 amino acids. V gave up 0 bases and J gave up 4 bases, with 6 bases separating them. Per germline, CDR1 LNHNV and CDR2 YYDKDF (reference sequence). The CDR3 nucleotides read TGTGCCACCAGCAGAGACCCTTTAGAGACCCAGTACTTC. Translating it yields CATSRDPLETQYF. The full variable domain, with the rest looked up from reference TRBV15 and TRBJ2-5, is DAMVIQNPRYQVTQFGKPVTLSCSQTLNHNVMYWYQQKSSQAPKLLFHYYDKDFNNEADTPDNFQSRRPNTSFCFLDIRSPGLGDTAMYLCATSRDPLETQYFGPGTRLLVL.

A single count supports this clone. The rearrangement links TRBV7-9 to TRBJ1-1; maybe TRBD1 (6 bases). The CDR3 loop spans 13 amino acids. Trimming left V 5 bases short and J 5 bases short, with 12 bases between. CDR1 SEHNR and CDR2 FQNEAQ come from the germline V gene (reference sequence). The CDR3 loop is CASSLRGGTEAFF. The CDR3, as DNA: TGTGCCAGCAGCCTGAGGGGGGGGACTGAAGCTTTCTTT. The entire variable domain, with the rest obtained from reference TRBV7-9 and TRBJ1-1, is as follows: DTGVSQNPRHKITKRGQNVTFRCDPISEHNRLYWYRQTLGQGPEFLTYFQNEAQLEKSRLLSDRFSAERPKGSFSTLEIQRTEQGDSAMYLCASSLRGGTEAFFGQGTRLTVV.

CDR3 coding DNA: TGCGCCAGCAGCTTGGCCGGCCTAGCGGGGGAAGATACGCAGTATTTT. This sequence encodes CASSLAGLAGEDTQYF. This rearrangement joins TRBV5-1 to TRBJ2-3; 10 nucleotides line up with TRBD2. There are 16 residues in the CDR3. CDR1 is SGHRS and CDR2 is YFSETQ in the germline V gene. The J segment lost 5 bases and the V segment lost 0 bases, leaving 6 bases of the junction unmatched.

This clone has only a few counts. The chain employs TRBV6-1 and TRBJ2-7, with D perhaps matching TRBD1 (5 bases). The CDR3 totals 13 residues. Germline CDR1 is MNHNS and CDR2 is SASEGT. V was pared by 1 base and J by 4 bases, with 8 bases between. CDR3 amino acids: CASSEGGLYEQYF. CDR3 bases: TGTGCCAGCAGTGAAGGGGGCCTATACGAGCAGTACTTC.

The chain recombines TRBV7-2 with TRBJ2-7, with TRBD1 matching over 10 bases. This CDR3 has 16 amino acids. Trimming cost V 0 bases and J 3 bases; bases outside gene matches: 5. Germline V lookup: CDR1 SGHTA, CDR2 FQGNSA. The CDR3 loop reads CASSLARGQGFYEQYF. In nucleotides, the CDR3 is TGTGCCAGCAGCTTAGCCCGGGGACAGGGGTTCTACGAGCAGTACTTC.

The sample holds one count of this clone. This chain links TRBV5-3 with TRBJ1-4; the match to TRBD1 covers 7 bases. TRBV5-3 is treated as an ORF (open reading frame) with a function not yet certain. Trimming cost V 1 base and J 4 bases; bases outside gene matches: 19. This CDR3 contains 20 residues. CDR3 nucleotides: TGTGCCAGAAGCTTGCCACCACTTTGTCCCGGGACAGACAATAATGAAAAACTGTTTTTT. It yields the protein CARSLPPLCPGTDNNEKLFF.

The chain joins TRBV30 to TRBJ2-5, with D possibly matching TRBD2 (5 bases). The V gene lost 5 bases and the J gene lost 5 bases, with 9 bases spanning the gap. CDR1 is GTSNPN and CDR2 is SVGIG in the germline V gene (reference sequence). The length of the CDR3 is 11 residues. The chain's CDR3 is CAWGRGETQYF. CDR3 DNA sequence: TGTGCCTGGGGCCGGGGTGAGACCCAGTACTTC.

A note on this clone: This sample also contains other DNA sequences that code for the same CDR3. The V call is TRBV5-1, the J call TRBJ2-3, with TRBD2 matching 7 bases. Germline trimming cut 0 bases from V and 1 base from J; bases unmatched to any gene: 2. The CDR3 consists of 15 residues. The germline V gene encodes CDR1 SGHRS and CDR2 YFSETQ. DNA for the CDR3: TGCGCCAGCAGCTTGGCGGGAGGAGGCACAGATACGCAGTATTTT. It translates to CASSLAGGGTDTQYF. Looking up the rest from reference TRBV5-1 and TRBJ2-3 gives the full variable domain: KAGVTQTPRYLIKTRGQQVTLSCSPISGHRSVSWYQQTPGQGLQFLFEYFSETQRNKGNFPGRFSGRQFSNSRSEMNVSTLELGDSALYLCASSLAGGGTDTQYFGPGTRLTVL.

In this sample, this clone turned up once. V and J are TRBV19 and TRBJ1-1; no firm D call. The CDR3 extends over 13 amino acids. Per germline, CDR1 LNHDA and CDR2 SQIVND (reference sequence). Trimming took off 6 bases at V and 2 bases at J, with 10 bases between the two ends. The CDR3 bases are TGTGCCAGTAGACCCACAGACAACACTGAAGCTTTCTTT. Protein product: CASRPTDNTEAFF.

The chain is built from TRBV7-9 and TRBJ2-3, with a possible D match to TRBD2 (6 bases). Trimming removed 5 bases from V and 7 bases from J, with 28 bases in between. Germline CDR1 and CDR2: SEHNR and FQNEAQ (reference sequence). This CDR3 is 18 amino acids long. In nucleotides, the CDR3 is TGTGCCAGCAGCCTCAAAGGGCTTATGGCTAGCGCAACGAATACGCAGTATTTT. This translates into CASSLKGLMASATNTQYF.

The V and J genes are TRBV4-1 and TRBJ1-5; 8 nucleotides agree with TRBD1. Germline loops: CDR1 MGHRA, CDR2 YSYEKL. This CDR3 comprises 16 residues. Germline trimming cut 1 base from V and 6 bases from J; bases unmatched to any gene: 8. CDR3 region: CASSQVGPGGSQPQHF. CDR3 bases: TGCGCCAGCAGCCAAGTAGGTCCAGGGGGCAGTCAGCCCCAGCATTTT.

The J gene is TRBJ1-2, the V gene TRBV23-1; TRBD1 agrees at 11 bases. TRBV23-1 is treated as an ORF (open reading frame) with a function not yet certain. The CDR3 runs to 19 residues. V lost 8 bases, J lost 1 base, and 18 bases stayed unmatched. DNA of the CDR3: TGCGCCAGCCCGTACCAAACCGGACAGGGGGCCGATCTTAACTATGGCTACACCTTC. It codes for CASPYQTGQGADLNYGYTF.

J is TRBJ1-2 and V is TRBV5-4, with TRBD1 matching 7 bases. The V gene's germline CDR1 is SGHNT and CDR2 YYREEE (reference sequence). The length of the CDR3 is 14 residues. V was pared by 4 bases and J by 5 bases, with 8 bases of the junction left unmatched. DNA of the CDR3: TGTGCCAGCAGCCGGCCGGGACAGCAGTATGGCTACACCTTC. It translates to CASSRPGQQYGYTF.

The chain couples TRBV4-3 to TRBJ2-2; D is perhaps TRBD1 (6 bases). Per germline, CDR1 LGHNA and CDR2 YSLEER. The ends were cut back, 1 base at V and 5 bases at J, with 17 bases in the middle. The CDR3 covers 17 residues. CDR3 sequence (DNA): TGCGCCAGCAGCCAAGGGACAGCCCGAAGTGAGACCGGGGAGCTGTTTTTT. Amino acids: CASSQGTARSETGELFF.

The chain carries TRBV11-2 and TRBJ2-3, with 8 bases lining up with TRBD2. This CDR3 spans 16 amino acids. Germline CDR1 SGHAT, CDR2 FQNNGV. Trimming took 4 bases from V and 6 from J; bases not matched to a gene: 12. In nucleotides, the CDR3 is TGTGCCAGCAGCTCACCCTCTAGCGGGCCCTTGGATACGCAGTATTTT. Translating gives CASSSPSSGPLDTQYF.

This clone has only one observation. The rearrangement uses TRBV27 and TRBJ2-1, with 15 bases fitting TRBD2. The V gene end was trimmed by 5 bases and the J gene end by 9 bases; junction bases not matched to a gene: 8. The CDR3 totals 16 residues. CDR1 MNHEY and CDR2 SMNVEV come from the germline V gene (reference sequence). This chain's CDR3 is CASSPGLAGGPSEQFF. The DNA of the CDR3 is TGTGCCAGCAGTCCAGGACTAGCGGGGGGGCCAAGTGAGCAGTTCTTC.

The gene calls are TRBV27 and TRBJ2-7; TRBD2 agrees at 10 bases. Germline V lookup: CDR1 MNHEY, CDR2 SMNVEV (reference sequence). CDR3 size: 14 residues. Trimming took 5 bases from V and 5 from J; bases not matched to a gene: 6. The CDR3 DNA sequence: TGTGCCAGCAGTAGACTAGCGGGCCCTGACGAGCAGTACTTC. Its translation is CASSRLAGPDEQYF.

The chain uses TRBV6-1 and TRBJ1-2; D is possibly TRBD1 (5 bases). The germline V and J ends were trimmed by 6 bases and 4 bases, with 24 bases remaining between them. Germline assignment: CDR1 MNHNS and CDR2 SASEGT. The CDR3 is 17 residues long. The CDR3 DNA is TGTGCCAGCAGCGAAAATCCCGCGGGGCCGTCGCCCTATGGCTACACCTTC. The encoded protein is CASSENPAGPSPYGYTF.

This sequence joins TRBV5-4 and TRBJ2-3; 8 bases map to TRBD2. Per the germline V gene, CDR1 is SGHNT and CDR2 is YYREEE (reference sequence). There are 17 residues in the CDR3. J gave up 1 base and V 4 bases, and 11 bases lay outside the gene matches. This chain's CDR3 is CASSLEGSGTRTDTQYF. The DNA of the CDR3 is TGTGCCAGCAGCCTGGAGGGTAGCGGGACACGCACAGATACGCAGTATTTT.

The chain employs TRBV28 and TRBJ1-2; D gene ambiguous. CDR1 MDHEN and CDR2 SYDVKM come from the germline V gene. The V gene lost 5 bases and the J gene lost 3 bases, with 10 bases spanning the gap. The CDR3 totals 13 residues. The CDR3 nucleotides are TGTGCCAGCAGTCAACCCACACACTATGGCTACACCTTC. As protein: CASSQPTHYGYTF.